These 10 T cell receptor beta chains share one sample of origin, sequenced in a study of cytomegalovirus exposure and HLA in healthy donors. PCR used 60 Vbeta primers and 13 Jbeta primers. Sequencing used immunoSEQ multiplex PCR; TCRdb keeps in-frame clones, though not all of them. The repertoire holds 100,000 to 150,000 clones, with approximately 80% as singletons. The specimen sequenced was PBMCs. The source is a man aged 18 to 29 in good health and CMV-seronegative.

The chain has TRBV30 and TRBJ2-7; perhaps TRBD1 as D (5 bases). The length of the CDR3 is 13 residues. Germline CDR1 and CDR2: GTSNPN and SVGIG (reference sequence). Trimming pared 8 bases from V and 0 bases from J, leaving 14 bases between. The DNA of the CDR3 is TGTGCCGGAGACCCAGGGAACTCCTACGAGCAGTACTTC. Protein: CAGDPGNSYEQYF.

In its sample, this clone was seen a few times. The chain combines TRBV30 with TRBJ2-3; TRBD2 matches 11 bases. J gave up 7 bases and V 4 bases, and 7 bases lay outside the gene matches. The CDR3 is 14 residues long. Germline CDR1 is GTSNPN and CDR2 is SVGIG (reference sequence). CDR3 in DNA: TGTGCCTGGAAGCCGGGACTAGCGGTCTATACGCAGTATTTT. It translates to CAWKPGLAVYTQYF.

The chain combines TRBV25-1 with TRBJ2-5; TRBD2 agrees at 9 bases. Germline assignment: CDR1 MGHDK and CDR2 SYGVNS. The V gene end was trimmed by 7 bases and the J gene end by 2 bases; junction bases not matched to a gene: 8. The CDR3 is made up of 15 amino acids. In DNA, the CDR3 is TGTGCCAGCACCCGCCGAGCGGGGGGACAAGAGACCCAGTACTTC. This translates into CASTRRAGGQETQYF.

The chain carries TRBV28 and TRBJ1-1, with 7 bases identical to TRBD1. The ends lost 3 bases at V and 4 bases at J; junction bases unmatched: 11. Germline assignment: CDR1 MDHEN and CDR2 SYDVKM. The CDR3 has 16 amino acids. The CDR3 nucleotides read TGTGCCAGCAGTTTCGGGACGGGGACAGTGGCCACTGAAGCTTTCTTT. This encodes CASSFGTGTVATEAFF.

The V gene is TRBV30, the J gene TRBJ1-5; 7 positions agree with TRBD1. V lost 0 bases to trimming and J lost 6 bases; unmatched junction nucleotides: 5. Germline V gene data show CDR1 as GTSNPN and CDR2 as SVGIG (reference sequence). The CDR3 covers 14 residues. This CDR3 reads CAWSVVTGVQPQHF. For the CDR3, the DNA is TGTGCCTGGAGTGTGGTAACAGGGGTTCAGCCCCAGCATTTT. Drawing the rest from reference TRBV30 and TRBJ1-5, the complete variable domain is SQTIHQWPATLVQPVGSPLSLECTVEGTSNPNLYWYRQAAGRGLQLLFYSVGIGQISSEVPQNLSASRPQDRQFILSSKKLLLSDSGFYLCAWSVVTGVQPQHFGDGTRLSIL.

The rearrangement joins TRBV7-9 to TRBJ1-1, with 8 bases matching TRBD1. The CDR3 spans 14 residues. Germline V CDR1 and CDR2: SEHNR, FQNEAQ (reference sequence). The junction had 3 bases not matched to a gene; V was cut back by 5 bases and J by 1 base. The CDR3 sequence is CASSPTGGNTEAFF. The DNA for the CDR3 is TGTGCCAGCAGCCCAACAGGGGGGAACACTGAAGCTTTCTTT.

As regards this clone: A junction end diverges from the germline sequence, so it may reflect a read error. The genes are TRBV6-5 and TRBJ2-1; D may be TRBD1 (6 bases). The CDR3 contains 12 residues. The germline CDR1 and CDR2 sequences are MNHEY and SVGAGI. The CDR3 bases are TGTGCCAGCGCCGGAAGGGGGATAAAACGGATCTTC. Protein: CASAGRGIKRIF.

This rearrangement joins TRBV5-1 to TRBJ1-4, with D tentatively TRBD1 (6 bases). With 2 bases removed from V and 5 bases from J, the gap between germline ends came to 19 bases. The CDR3 is made up of 17 amino acids. Looked up from germline, CDR1 is SGHRS and CDR2 is YFSETQ. The CDR3 spells CASSFSKQGPGNEKLFF. CDR3 nucleotides: TGCGCCAGCAGCTTTTCAAAACAGGGTCCCGGGAATGAAAAACTGTTTTTT.

This chain uses TRBV4-1 with TRBJ1-1, with a tentative D call TRBD1 (6 bases). The CDR3 covers 14 residues. Trimming took 8 bases from V and 4 from J, leaving 17 bases between them. From germline, CDR1 is MGHRA and CDR2 YSYEKL. CDR3 region: CASSRGGAGTEAFF. The CDR3 DNA is TGCGCCAGCTCCCGGGGGGGGGCCGGCACTGAAGCTTTCTTT.

The chain has TRBV10-3 and TRBJ1-4; TRBD1 matches at 9 bases. J gave up 8 bases and V 6 bases, and 7 bases lay outside the gene matches. The CDR3 totals 14 residues. Germline CDR1 is ENHRY and CDR2 is SYGVKD. The DNA of the CDR3 is TGTGCCATCAGAGGGGACAGGGTCGAGGAAAAACTGTTTTTT. This gives the protein CAIRGDRVEEKLFF.